These 6 T cell receptor beta chains were sequenced from one sample in a study of immune evolution from preneoplasia to lung adenocarcinoma. The table came from immunoSEQ multiplex PCR; TCRdb's copy has only in-frame clones and leaves some out. The sample lists 9,500 to 15,000 clones, approximately 87% seen once, with over 3% in the top ten. The material sequenced was FFPE tissue from an adenomatous hyperplasia lung lesion. Subset noted: atypical adenomatous hyperplasia (AAH), lung preneoplasia. The receptor source for this set is a person aged 45-69 years with lung adenocarcinoma.

V gene TRBV18 combines with J gene TRBJ2-3; D is uncertain. Germline V gives CDR1 KGHSH, CDR2 LQKENI. V lost 2 bases and J 4 bases, leaving 10 bases between the germline ends. The CDR3 spans 14 residues. The DNA for the CDR3 is TGTGCCAGCTCACCAATACCGGACGCAGATACGCAGTATTTT. This sequence encodes CASSPIPDADTQYF.

The V gene is TRBV2, the J gene TRBJ1-3; D is undetermined. V lost 8 bases to trimming and J lost 2 bases, with 13 bases between them. In germline, CDR1 is SNHLY, CDR2 FYNNEI. The CDR3 contains 14 residues. CDR3 nucleotides: TGTGCCAGCGGTCCGGGTTTCACTGGAAACACCATATATTTT. It specifies CASGPGFTGNTIYF.

The sample holds one count of this clone. V usage is TRBV12-5 and J usage is TRBJ1-1, with TRBD1 as a possible D gene (5 bases). CDR1 and CDR2 (germline): LGHNT, FRNRAP. V shed 9 bases and J shed 4 bases, with 21 bases lying between them. CDR3 length: 15 amino acids. CDR3 sequence (DNA): TGTGCTAGCGCTCCCATATCGTCGGGGGGCACTGAAGCTTTCTTT. Its protein product is CASAPISSGGTEAFF.

CDR3 DNA: TGTGCCAGCAGCTTAGGAGGGGGTGGAGAGACCCAGTACTTC. Its translation: CASSLGGGGETQYF. The chain links TRBV7-9 to TRBJ2-5, with D maybe TRBD1 (6 bases). From germline, CDR1 is SEHNR and CDR2 FQNEAQ (reference sequence). This CDR3 comprises 14 residues. V dropped 1 base and J dropped 4 bases, with 10 bases sitting between them.

This rearrangement joins TRBV6-1 to TRBJ1-2; D ambiguous. V gave up 4 bases and J gave up 4 bases, with 16 bases separating them. CDR1 and CDR2 from the germline V gene are MNHNS and SASEGT. The CDR3 covers 15 residues. The CDR3 reads CASSAALGLGYGYTF. DNA of the CDR3: TGTGCCAGCAGTGCCGCGCTAGGGTTGGGCTATGGCTACACCTTC.

The chain links TRBV7-2 to TRBJ2-7, with D possibly being TRBD1 (5 bases). V was pared by 1 base and J by 3 bases, with 19 bases between. Germline assignment: CDR1 SGHTA and CDR2 FQGNSA. The CDR3 runs to 17 residues. This chain's CDR3 is CASSLGQDRGPRYEQYF. Written as DNA, the CDR3 is TGTGCCAGCAGCTTAGGCCAAGACAGAGGCCCCCGCTACGAGCAGTACTTC.